This T cell receptor beta chain derives from a study of PD-L1 blockade in urothelial cancer. Across the whole study: The study started patients on atezolizumab around 2014, giving 1,200 mg intravenously every 3 weeks.

Data came from immunoSEQ multiplex PCR; TCRdb stores just in-frame clones and leaves some out. The top ten clones hold roughly a tenth of a sample with about 91,000 clones, around nine tenths of them seen once. The CDR3 covers 14 residues. V lost 2 bases to trimming and J lost 2 bases, with 10 bases between them. The germline gives CDR1 MNHNS, CDR2 SASEGT. Sequenced material: PBMCs, taken around atezolizumab (anti-PD-L1) treatment. The source is a man in his 60s with urothelial cancer. V and J are TRBV6-1 and TRBJ2-7; a weak D match, TRBD2 (6 bases). The CDR3 here is CASSELQRAYEQYF. In DNA form, the CDR3 reads TGTGCCAGCAGTGAATTGCAGCGGGCCTACGAGCAGTACTTC.